A single sample is the source of the 8 T cell receptor beta chains below, sequenced in a study. TCRdb itself ran the 5' RACE reads through MiXCR, one entry per CDR3 protein. Of roughly 56,000 distinct CDR3 sequences listed, almost 30% were seen once; the top ten hold 2% to 2.5%. The sequencing input was tumor-infiltrating naive CD4+ T cells sorted from the breast tumor. The subset was: naive CD4+ T cells, CD4+CD45RA+CD25-. These receptors originate from a female donor with breast cancer.

This clonotype was recorded many times. This chain connects TRBV20-1 to TRBJ2-7, with unresolved D. CDR3 length equals 15 residues. V lost 1 base and J lost 0, with 13 bases in between. Germline CDR1 reads DFQATT; CDR2 reads SNEGSKA (reference sequence). For the CDR3, the DNA is TGCAGTGCTAGAGGGTTGGTGATTAGCTCCTACGAGCAGTACTTC. Its translation: CSARGLVISSYEQYF.

This clonotype was seen a handful of times. The gene calls are TRBV28 and TRBJ1-4, with D perhaps matching TRBD1 (6 bases). The V gene's germline CDR1 is MDHEN and CDR2 SYDVKM. The length of the CDR3 is 15 residues. V was cut by 6 bases and J by 3 bases, with 14 bases left in between. CDR3 in amino acids: CASSEGGTANEKLFF. CDR3 coding DNA: TGTGCCAGCAGCGAAGGGGGGACGGCTAATGAAAAACTGTTTTTT.

This clonotype was seen repeatedly, ten times or more. V gene TRBV29-1 combines with J gene TRBJ2-3, with unresolved D. Trimming left V 4 bases short and J 2 bases short, with 4 bases between. The CDR3 is 11 amino acids. Per the germline V gene, CDR1 is SQVTM and CDR2 is ANQGSEA. Here the CDR3 DNA reads TGCAGCGTTGGGTACACAGATACGCAGTATTTT. Its protein product is CSVGYTDTQYF.

In the case of this clonotype: This clone may be a read error of a much larger clone one base away. The V call is TRBV6-5, the J call TRBJ2-3; D remains unclear. The CDR3 spans 14 residues. Germline-derived CDR1 and CDR2 are MNHEY and SVGAGI. The CDR3 DNA sequence: TGTCCCAGCAGTTCAGGAGCGCTTGGGGATACGCAGTATTTT. Translated: CPSSSGALGDTQYF.

This clonotype was seen many times. For the CDR3, the DNA is TGCAGCGTTTTAGGACTAGCGCCTCACAAAAACATTCAGTACTTC. It codes for CSVLGLAPHKNIQYF. The chain joins TRBV29-1 to TRBJ2-4, with 9 bases lining up with TRBD2. Germline CDR1 is SQVTM and CDR2 is ANQGSEA. CDR3 length equals 15 residues. V shed 5 bases and J 3 bases; nucleotides not matched to a gene: 8.

The chain combines TRBV5-1 with TRBJ2-1; 11 nucleotides align to TRBD2. With 0 bases clipped from V and 6 bases from J, the junction kept 2 bases outside the gene matches. Germline V gene sequence: CDR1 SGHRS, CDR2 YFSETQ. The CDR3 runs 15 residues. The CDR3 spells CASSLVLAGANEQFF. The CDR3 nucleotides read TGCGCCAGCAGCTTGGTACTAGCGGGAGCCAATGAGCAGTTCTTC.

In its sample, this clonotype was seen a few times. This chain connects TRBV7-8 to TRBJ2-1; 9 bases are a match to TRBD1. This CDR3 comprises 14 residues. Germline V gives CDR1 SGHVS, CDR2 FQNEAQ. Unmatched junction bases numbered 6, after V lost 4 bases and J lost 8 bases. The CDR3 bases are TGTGCCAGCAGCTACCGGGACAGGGTCCATGAGCAGTTCTTC. This sequence encodes CASSYRDRVHEQFF.

The chain recombines TRBV12-3 or TRBV12-4 with TRBJ2-1; 7 nucleotides match TRBD1. V was clipped by 5 bases and J by 8 bases; unmatched bases: 6. This CDR3 has 13 amino acids. The CDR3 is CASSRTGLDEQFF. The CDR3 nucleotides are TGTGCCAGCAGTCGGACAGGTCTGGATGAGCAGTTCTTC.